The 30 T cell receptor beta chains below all came from one sample that was sequenced in a study of Graves' ophthalmopathy and Graves' hyperthyroidism. RNA transcripts were the template, and TCR beta CDR3 regions were amplified from them. RT-PCR was first run with HTBI primers, then multiplex PCR in a second round. TCRdb processed the multiplex PCR reads anew with MiXCR; each CDR3 protein has one entry. The sample holds almost 750,000 distinct CDR3 sequences; 35% to 50% are singletons and the top ten take about 40%. Sequenced sample: peripheral blood. These receptors came from an adult man with Graves' ophthalmopathy.

This clonotype was detected only a few times. The chain uses TRBV29-1 and TRBJ2-3, with TRBD1 matching over 11 bases. Losses at the gene ends were 4 bases for V and 6 bases for J; bases not matched to a gene: 3. The CDR3 is 13 amino acids. CDR1 and CDR2 (germline): SQVTM, ANQGSEA. In DNA, the CDR3 is TGCAGCGTTGGACGGACAGGGGGCGATACGCAGTATTTT. Its translation: CSVGRTGGDTQYF.

The sample holds many counts of this clonotype. This chain joins TRBV29-1 and TRBJ2-3, with D perhaps matching TRBD1 or TRBD2 (6 bases each). Germline loops: CDR1 SQVTM, CDR2 ANQGSEA. This CDR3 comprises 13 residues. The ends were cut back, 2 bases at V and 10 bases at J, with 16 bases in the middle. The CDR3 DNA reads as TGCAGCGTTGAAATGTCTAGGGGGGAGGCGCAGTATTTT. Translated: CSVEMSRGEAQYF.

This clonotype was counted at least ten times. The chain has TRBV2 and TRBJ2-7; TRBD1 matches 8 bases. Per the germline V gene, CDR1 is SNHLY and CDR2 is FYNNEI. The CDR3 has 13 residues. The V and J ends lost 8 bases and 5 bases, in that order; junction bases with no gene match: 8. CDR3 nucleotides: TGTGCCAGCCAGCAGGGGGCTAAGGACGAGCAGTACTTC. It yields the protein CASQQGAKDEQYF. Together with reference TRBV2 and TRBJ2-7, the CDR3 gives the full variable domain: EPEVTQTPSHQVTQMGQEVILRCVPISNHLYFYWYRQILGQKVEFLVSFYNNEISEKSEIFDDQFSVERPDGSNFTLKIRSTKLEDSAMYFCASQQGAKDEQYFGPGTRLTVT.

The V gene is TRBV2, the J gene TRBJ1-2; 7 bases align to TRBD1. This CDR3 region has 13 residues. In germline, CDR1 is SNHLY, CDR2 FYNNEI. Trimming cost V 3 bases and J 3 bases; bases outside gene matches: 1. The CDR3 DNA reads as TGTGCCAGCAGTGAGGGGACAGACTATGGCTACACCTTC. This gives the protein CASSEGTDYGYTF.

This clonotype has just a few counts. Here the CDR3 reads CSVEDPEGHFYEQYF. Written as DNA, the CDR3 is TGCAGCGTTGAAGATCCAGAGGGACACTTCTACGAGCAGTACTTC. J is TRBJ2-7 and V is TRBV29-1; possibly TRBD1 for D (6 bases). The CDR3 has 15 residues. The germline V gene encodes CDR1 SQVTM and CDR2 ANQGSEA. The V and J ends lost 0 bases and 3 bases respectively, with 15 bases between them.

The V and J genes are TRBV29-1 and TRBJ2-6; 11 positions match TRBD1. The V segment lost 6 bases and the J segment 0 bases; nucleotides outside the gene matches: 7. The germline V gene encodes CDR1 SQVTM and CDR2 ANQGSEA. This CDR3 region has 17 residues. CDR3 in amino acids: CSVERDRGSSGANVLTF. CDR3 bases: TGCAGCGTAGAGAGGGACAGGGGGAGCTCTGGGGCCAACGTCCTGACTTTC.

This clonotype came up many times. V gene TRBV12-3 or TRBV12-4 combines with J gene TRBJ2-5; no definite D call. The length of the CDR3 is 13 residues. V lost 5 bases to trimming and J lost 5 bases, with 12 bases between them. CDR3 region: CASSPRSGETQYF. Written as DNA, the CDR3 is TGTGCCAGCAGTCCGAGGTCCGGGGAGACCCAGTACTTC.

This clonotype was seen many times. The chain recombines TRBV2 with TRBJ2-7; 7 bases are a match to TRBD1. The CDR3 length is 14 residues. Germline values: CDR1 SNHLY, CDR2 FYNNEI. The J segment lost 6 bases and the V segment lost 5 bases, leaving 10 bases of the junction unmatched. The CDR3 nucleotides read TGTGCCAGCAGTAAAGACAGGGCGGATTCCGAGCAGTACTTC. Translation gives CASSKDRADSEQYF.

This chain uses TRBV25-1 with TRBJ2-7; D not resolved. V gave up 8 bases and J gave up 0 bases, with 23 bases separating them. Germline V gives CDR1 MGHDK, CDR2 SYGVNS. The CDR3 totals 17 residues. In DNA, the CDR3 is TGTGCCAGCTCACCATACCTCAAGGGTCCCTTCTCCTACGAGCAGTACTTC. It codes for CASSPYLKGPFSYEQYF.

The rearrangement joins TRBV10-3 to TRBJ2-5, with 9 bases lining up with TRBD2. J lost 4 bases, V lost 3 bases, and 18 bases had no gene match. This CDR3 has 19 residues. CDR1 is ENHRY and CDR2 is SYGVKD in the germline V gene. In nucleotides, the CDR3 is TGTGCCATCAGTGACCATCGAGCGGCGGGAGGGCCCCGGGGAGAGACCCAGTACTTC. It translates to CAISDHRAAGGPRGETQYF.

The chain links TRBV7-2 to TRBJ1-4; D remains ambiguous. CDR3 length equals 17 residues. Germline values: CDR1 SGHTA, CDR2 FQGNSA. V was pared by 0 bases and J by 5 bases, with 16 bases between. In DNA form, the CDR3 reads TGTGCCAGCAGCTTAGCAGCTAGCGGGAGGCACAATGAAAAACTGTTTTTT. Translating gives CASSLAASGRHNEKLFF.

Ten or more counts support this clonotype. The V gene is TRBV10-3, the J gene TRBJ1-4, with a tentative D call TRBD1 (5 bases). Germline V lookup: CDR1 ENHRY, CDR2 SYGVKD. This CDR3 is built from 15 residues. V was cut by 2 bases and J by 5 bases, with 12 bases left in between. CDR3 DNA: TGTGCCATCAGTGAGGAAATAGGGGAAAATGAAAAACTGTTTTTT. Amino acids: CAISEEIGENEKLFF.

On this clonotype: At one of its ends the junction is not consistent with the germline gene, which may arise from a read error. V and J are TRBV7-2 and TRBJ1-1; D gene ambiguous. The CDR3 is 13 residues long. CDR1 is SGHTA and CDR2 is FQGNSA in the germline V gene. CDR3 amino acids: CASSHRRFGEAFF. The CDR3 DNA reads TGTGCCAGCAGCCATCGGAGGTTCGGGGAAGCCTTCTTT. The whole variable domain, remainder taken from reference TRBV7-2 and TRBJ1-1, is GAGVSQSPSNKVTEKGKDVELRCDPISGHTALYWYRQSLGQGLEFLIYFQGNSAPDKSGLPSDRFSAERTGGSVSTLTIQRTQQEDSAVYLCASSHRRFGEAFFGQGTRLTVV.

This clonotype was counted only a few times. One end of the junction fails to match germline, which may point to a read error. The V and J genes are TRBV10-1 and TRBJ1-2; TRBD1 might be the D (6 bases). Germline V lookup: CDR1 WNHNN, CDR2 SYGVQD (reference sequence). The CDR3 extends over 14 amino acids. In DNA form, the CDR3 reads TGTGCCAGCAGTGAAAAGGGGGGGAACGATGGCTACACCTTC. It yields the protein CASSEKGGNDGYTF.

The V gene is TRBV6-5, the J gene TRBJ2-5; 10 nucleotides match TRBD2. CDR3 length: 15 amino acids. Unmatched junction bases numbered 6, after V lost 4 bases and J lost 4 bases. CDR1 is MNHEY and CDR2 is SVGAGI in the germline V gene. The CDR3 loop is CASSSSGSVPETQYF. CDR3 sequence (DNA): TGTGCCAGCAGTTCTAGCGGGAGCGTGCCAGAGACCCAGTACTTC.

There are many counts of this clonotype. The rearrangement joins TRBV5-5 to TRBJ2-7; D perhaps matches TRBD1 (5 bases). Per the germline V gene, CDR1 is SGHKS and CDR2 is YYEKEE (reference sequence). V lost 4 bases, J lost 3 bases, and 8 bases lay in between. The CDR3 spans 12 residues. The CDR3 DNA is TGTGCCAGCAGCCTTGGACACTACGAGCAGTACTTC. Residues: CASSLGHYEQYF.

This rearrangement joins TRBV7-2 to TRBJ1-3; unclear D gene. CDR3 size: 17 residues. V was pared by 3 bases and J by 1 base, with 16 bases between. The germline V gene encodes CDR1 SGHTA and CDR2 FQGNSA. The chain's CDR3 is CASSFTRVGESGNTIYF. The DNA for the CDR3 is TGTGCCAGCAGCTTTACCCGCGTGGGCGAATCTGGAAACACCATATATTTT.

This clonotype was counted many times. V is TRBV11-2 and J is TRBJ1-2; tentatively, D is TRBD1 (5 bases). Germline CDR1 SGHAT, CDR2 FQNNGV. The CDR3 covers 15 residues. Trimming left V 3 bases short and J 4 bases short, with 15 bases between. CDR3 loop: CASSLASQGGYGYTF. The CDR3 bases are TGTGCCAGCAGCTTGGCGTCCCAGGGTGGCTATGGCTACACCTTC.

The genes are TRBV20-1 and TRBJ2-7; 9 bases match TRBD2. Germline loops: CDR1 DFQATT, CDR2 SNEGSKA (reference sequence). V gave up 2 bases and J gave up 3 bases; unmatched junction bases: 5. This CDR3 is built from 14 residues. In DNA form, the CDR3 reads TGCAGTGCTAGACTAGCGGGGAACCTCTACGAGCAGTACTTC. The encoded protein is CSARLAGNLYEQYF.

This clonotype was picked up a small number of times. The V gene is TRBV2, the J gene TRBJ2-5; D call uncertain. From germline, CDR1 is SNHLY and CDR2 FYNNEI. Between the trimmed V and J ends, which lost 6 bases and 1 base, there was a span of 12 bases. The CDR3 loop spans 14 amino acids. This chain's CDR3 is CASSETRSQETQYF. In DNA, the CDR3 is TGTGCCAGCAGCGAGACCAGGTCCCAAGAGACCCAGTACTTC.

This clonotype was observed at least ten times. The V and J genes are TRBV29-1 and TRBJ2-6; a possible D gene is TRBD2 (5 bases). The CDR3 covers 15 residues. The germline gives CDR1 SQVTM, CDR2 ANQGSEA. V gave up 4 bases and J gave up 0 bases, with 10 bases separating them. CDR3 protein: CSVGGFLSGANVLTF. CDR3 in DNA: TGCAGCGTTGGAGGGTTCCTCTCTGGGGCCAACGTCCTGACTTTC.

This clonotype has a count of ten or more. The V call is TRBV7-9, the J call TRBJ1-1; a possible D gene is TRBD1 (6 bases). Germline V CDR1 and CDR2: SEHNR, FQNEAQ (reference sequence). With 2 bases removed from V and 5 bases from J, the gap between germline ends came to 9 bases. This CDR3 is 13 amino acids long. The CDR3 DNA reads TGTGCCAGCAGCTTAAGGGGGGAAACTGAAGCTTTCTTT. Translation: CASSLRGETEAFF.

The gene calls are TRBV20-1 and TRBJ2-7; TRBD2 agrees at 9 bases. The CDR3 loop spans 14 amino acids. Losses at the gene ends were 7 bases for V and 5 bases for J; bases not matched to a gene: 12. Germline CDR1 and CDR2: DFQATT and SNEGSKA (reference sequence). The CDR3, as DNA: TGCAGTGTAGGATCTCTGGCTAGCGGGAACGAGCAGTACTTC. Protein product: CSVGSLASGNEQYF.

This clonotype was recorded many times. This chain connects TRBV6-1 to TRBJ1-1; D is ambiguous. Germline-derived CDR1 and CDR2 are MNHNS and SASEGT. V dropped 7 bases and J dropped 1 base, with 4 bases sitting between them. CDR3 size: 11 residues. The CDR3 protein is CASKENTEAFF. For the CDR3, the DNA is TGTGCCAGCAAGGAGAACACTGAAGCTTTCTTT.

As concerns this clonotype: Sequence at one end of the junction differs from germline and may be a read error. The CDR3 bases are TGTGCCAGCAGTTACGGGACTAGCGGGAGGGCCTCGATGTACGAGCAGTACTTC. Translating gives CASSYGTSGRASMYEQYF. J is TRBJ2-7 and V is TRBV24-1; TRBD2 agrees at 16 bases. This CDR3 is built from 18 residues. Germline lookup yields CDR1 KGHDR and CDR2 SFDVKD.

The CDR3 sequence is CASSLSRSMNTEAFF. CDR3 bases: TGTGCCAGCAGCTTAAGCCGATCGATGAACACTGAAGCTTTCTTT. This chain uses TRBV11-2 with TRBJ1-1; D uncertain. This CDR3 contains 15 residues. V dropped 2 bases and J dropped 0 bases, with 10 bases sitting between them. In germline, CDR1 is SGHAT, CDR2 FQNNGV. Filled out from reference TRBV11-2 and TRBJ1-1, the complete variable domain reads EAGVAQSPRYKIIEKRQSVAFWCNPISGHATLYWYQQILGQGPKLLIQFQNNGVVDDSQLPKDRFSAERLKGVDSTLKIQPAKLEDSAVYLCASSLSRSMNTEAFFGQGTRLTVV.

Only a few counts were recorded for this clonotype. V gene TRBV25-1 combines with J gene TRBJ1-1; D is unresolved. V lost 5 bases to trimming and J lost 8 bases, with 12 bases between them. The CDR3 loop spans 12 amino acids. The V gene's germline CDR1 is MGHDK and CDR2 SYGVNS. DNA of the CDR3: TGTGCCAGCAGTTCATCCGGACGAGAAGCTTTCTTT. This gives the protein CASSSSGREAFF.

V usage is TRBV15 and J usage is TRBJ1-2; a possible D gene is TRBD1 (5 bases). Trimming removed 3 bases from V and 5 bases from J, with 10 bases in between. CDR1 and CDR2 from the germline V gene are LNHNV and YYDKDF (reference sequence). This CDR3 spans 13 amino acids. This CDR3 is CATSSGGPYGYTF. CDR3 DNA sequence: TGTGCCACCAGCAGTGGGGGACCGTATGGCTACACCTTC.

This clonotype was detected ten times or more. The rearrangement joins TRBV29-1 to TRBJ1-2; the D gene is possibly TRBD1 (6 bases). Germline CDR1 reads SQVTM; CDR2 reads ANQGSEA. There are 13 residues in the CDR3. Trimming cost V 7 bases and J 4 bases, with 16 bases left between them. The CDR3 nucleotides read TGCAGCGCCGGGGACAACCGAATCTATGGCTACACCTTC. Its protein is CSAGDNRIYGYTF.

The genes are TRBV7-6 and TRBJ2-7; TRBD1 might be the D (5 bases). Per germline, CDR1 SGHVS and CDR2 FNYEAQ. Between the trimmed V and J ends, which lost 4 bases and 4 bases, there was a span of 17 bases. The CDR3 sequence is 15 residues long. CDR3 nucleotides: TGTGCCAGCAGCTCCAGTCAGGGTAGGAGTTACGAGCAGTACTTC. This codes for CASSSSQGRSYEQYF.